The clone carrying this T cell receptor beta chain showed up just a few times. What it binds is unknown. CDR3 length: 16 residues. Germline V lookup: CDR1 SGHDT, CDR2 YYEEEE. V dropped 2 bases and J dropped 1; count of bases not matched to a gene: 7. This sample is part of a study of identical twins. Findings and caveats of the study: Beta out-of-frame twin sharing showed a weaker excess.

Via MiXCR, TCRdb re-called the 5' RACE reads, giving one row per CDR3 protein. The repertoire holds around 450,000 distinct CDR3 sequences, with 12% to 15% as singletons. These data also featured in a second study, about yellow fever vaccine responses in identical twins.

The specimen was CD4+ T cells sorted from blood. The TCR originated in a woman aged 18-35 years in good health. The chain uses TRBV5-6 and TRBJ1-1, with 8 nucleotides matching TRBD1. The CDR3 coding sequence is TGTGCCAGCAGCTTAATAGGGACAGGCAAGAACACTGAAGCTTTCTTT. As protein: CASSLIGTGKNTEAFF.